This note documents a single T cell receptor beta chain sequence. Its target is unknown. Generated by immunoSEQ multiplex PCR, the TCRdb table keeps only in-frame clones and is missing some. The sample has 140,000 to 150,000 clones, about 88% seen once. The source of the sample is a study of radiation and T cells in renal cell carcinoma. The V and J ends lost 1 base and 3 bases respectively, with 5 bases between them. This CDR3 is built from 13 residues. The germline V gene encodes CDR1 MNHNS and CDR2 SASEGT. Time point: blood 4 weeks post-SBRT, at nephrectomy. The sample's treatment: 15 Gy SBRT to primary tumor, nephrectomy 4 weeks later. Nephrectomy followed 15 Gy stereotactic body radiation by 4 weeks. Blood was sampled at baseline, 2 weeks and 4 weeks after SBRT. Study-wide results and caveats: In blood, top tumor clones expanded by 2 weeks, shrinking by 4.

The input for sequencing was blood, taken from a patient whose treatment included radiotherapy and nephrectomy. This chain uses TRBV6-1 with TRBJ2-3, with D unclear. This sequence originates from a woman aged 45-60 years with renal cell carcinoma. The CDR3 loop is CASSEGRTDTQYF. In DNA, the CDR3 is TGTGCCAGCAGTGAAGGCAGAACAGATACGCAGTATTTT.